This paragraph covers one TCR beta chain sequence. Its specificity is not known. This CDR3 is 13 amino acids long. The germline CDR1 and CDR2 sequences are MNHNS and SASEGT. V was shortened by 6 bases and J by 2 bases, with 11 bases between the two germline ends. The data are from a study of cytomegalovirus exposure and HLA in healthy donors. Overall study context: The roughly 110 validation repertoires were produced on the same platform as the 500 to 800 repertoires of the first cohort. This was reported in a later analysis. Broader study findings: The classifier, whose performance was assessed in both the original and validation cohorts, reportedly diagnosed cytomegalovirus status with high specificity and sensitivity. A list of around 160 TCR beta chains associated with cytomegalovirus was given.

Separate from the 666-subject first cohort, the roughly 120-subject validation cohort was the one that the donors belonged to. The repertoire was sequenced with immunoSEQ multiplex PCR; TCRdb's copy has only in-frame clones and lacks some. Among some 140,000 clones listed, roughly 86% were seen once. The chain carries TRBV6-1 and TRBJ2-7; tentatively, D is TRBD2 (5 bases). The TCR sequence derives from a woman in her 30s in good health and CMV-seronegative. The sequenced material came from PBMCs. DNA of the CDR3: TGTGCCAGCAGGAGGGAATCTACCTACGAGCAGTACTTC. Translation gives CASRRESTYEQYF.